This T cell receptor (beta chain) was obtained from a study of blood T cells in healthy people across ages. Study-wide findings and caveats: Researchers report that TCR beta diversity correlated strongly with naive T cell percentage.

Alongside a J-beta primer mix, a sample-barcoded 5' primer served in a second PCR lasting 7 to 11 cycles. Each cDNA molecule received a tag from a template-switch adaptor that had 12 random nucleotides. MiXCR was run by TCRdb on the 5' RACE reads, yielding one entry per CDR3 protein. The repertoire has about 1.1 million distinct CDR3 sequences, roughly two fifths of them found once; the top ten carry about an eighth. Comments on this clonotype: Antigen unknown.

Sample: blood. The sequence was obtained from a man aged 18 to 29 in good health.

CDR3 loop: CSAPGNEQFF. Written as DNA, the CDR3 is TGCAGTGCCCCGGGTAATGAGCAGTTCTTC. The chain couples TRBV20-1 to TRBJ2-1; no definite D call. The V and J ends lost 6 bases and 7 bases respectively, with 7 bases between them. CDR1 is DFQATT and CDR2 is SNEGSKA in the germline V gene (reference sequence). CDR3 length equals 10 residues.